Listed here is a single T cell receptor (beta chain). It has no known antigen specificity. Base qualities were left out, and no much larger clone turns up one base away. These data belong to a study of blood T cell repertoires in COVID-19 (dated by TCRdb to about 2020). The study in broad terms: Samples from collaborators originated in the United States, Italy and Spain and spanned both the acute and convalescent phases of COVID-19. The material from the prospective study consisted of cDNA or gDNA derived from T cells, B-cell-depleted T cells, or PBMCs. Subjects who had been exposed to COVID-19, were actively infected with it, or had recovered from it provided the deeply sampled blood TCRbeta repertoires that made up the dataset. The repertoires were released in a freely available public database intended as a resource for research on the immune response to SARS-CoV-2. The samples were drawn from the first 160 participants of the ongoing ImmuneRACE study and from 1,254 subjects provided by 6 global collaborators. Nearly every sample came with metadata listing a de-identified subject ID, COVID-19 status, age in years and sex. HLA class I and class II types, where available, came from metadata supplied by the sample provider rather than from assay-based typing.

The immunoSEQ Assay, a bias-controlled multiplex PCR, was used to amplify TCRbeta CDR3 regions from genomic DNA. Regarding the original processing steps: Within the assay, amplification of reference gene primers was used to estimate how many nucleated cells each sample contained. To quantify the absolute abundance of each unique TCRbeta CDR3 rearrangement, sequence reads were collapsed and filtered. For each sample, productive Simpson clonality was calculated as the square root of Simpson's diversity index across productive rearrangements. The immuneACCESS repertoire file appears here via TCRdb, limited to in-frame rearrangements. These files lack a portion of the clones; in checked studies, under half of the deficit traces to unresolved V genes, and the cause of the others is not known. That table is the source of V, J and clone size, and D and trimming were worked out from the DNA. The sample table records around 450,000 clones; approximately 90% of these occur just once. The top ten constitute 0.65% to 0.9% of the sample.

Looking up the germline V gene yields CDR1 MDHEN and CDR2 SYDVKM. V and J lose 3 bases and 4 bases, and a span of 9 bases separates them. The CDR3 starts with the cysteine, ends with the phenylalanine, and has 13 residues. The entry retains the CDR3 DNA only, 39 bases that are in frame from base 1. General findings and caveats noted by the study authors: How much clinical and demographic metadata was included differed by source and by participant, and the metadata was provided uncurated.

In the prospective study, participants were 18 to 89 years old, resided in about two dozen geographic areas of the United States, and were enrolled through a virtual design. In the prospective study, cohorts were assigned on the basis of participant-reported clinical history obtained from a screening survey and a study questionnaire. Recovered participants in ImmuneRACE Cohort 3 were defined by two consecutive negative NP/OP PCR tests, clearance by a healthcare professional, or resolution of symptoms. In the prospective study, mobile phlebotomists collected whole blood, serum and a nasopharyngeal or oropharyngeal swab from each participant. Additional blood draws and questionnaires over a roughly two-month period could optionally be provided by prospective study participants. Prospective study blood samples were shipped either frozen or at room temperature before DNA extraction.

Sequenced input: PBMCs or T cells enriched from blood (not recorded which). The chain couples TRBV28 to TRBJ1-2; tentative D gene TRBD1, with 5 bases matching. This receptor was identified in a woman under 30 who had recovered from COVID-19. The bases are TGTGCCAGCAGTTTTGGGGCTGTCTATGGCTACACCTTC. This encodes CASSFGAVYGYTF.